This T cell receptor beta chain derives from a study of metastatic and nonmetastatic thyroid tumors. In the study overall: The study looked at repertoires side by side in blood and in tumor or nodule tissue from malignant and benign thyroid patients.

Study findings and constraints: TCR beta diversity was reportedly significantly higher in malignant thyroid tumors than benign nodules, in blood and tumor.

Trimming took off 5 bases at V and 8 bases at J, with 9 bases between the two ends. The CDR3 is made up of 11 amino acids. The germline V gene has CDR1 MDHEN and CDR2 SYDVKM. This clone has ten or more counts. Its antigen is not identified. TCRdb re-called the PCR reads through MiXCR. The sample records about 92,000 clones, 15% being singletons. Patients were all untreated before their thyroid surgery. The sample was blood. The chain carries TRBV28 and TRBJ1-2, with D hard to call. The sequence derives from a female donor with papillary thyroid cancer or a benign thyroid nodule (not recorded which). Some clones in this sample may be carry-over from other donors' samples. In nucleotides, the CDR3 is TGTGCCAGCAGTGACCCGGGGGGCTACACCTTC. Amino acid sequence: CASSDPGGYTF.